A selection of T cell receptor beta chains follows, all from one sample in a study of cytomegalovirus exposure and HLA in healthy donors. Clones were read by immunoSEQ multiplex PCR, and TCRdb kept only the in-frame ones, dropping some. The sample includes tens of thousands of clones, 73% of them seen just once. The specimen sequenced was PBMCs. All receptors derive from a man aged 50 to 60 in good health and CMV-seronegative. CDR3s include the opening cysteine and the closing phenylalanine or tryptophan. D genes are given only for firm matches. The size entry is marked missing in some rows and otherwise reads once, few, many or a size class.

v_gene,j_gene,len,d_gene,abundance,CDR3aa,CDR3nt
TRBV7-2,TRBJ2-7,14,TRBD1,.,CASSADRASYEQYF,TGTGCCAGCAGCGCAGACAGGGCCTCCTACGAGCAGTACTTC
TRBV19,TRBJ2-7,17,TRBD1,.,CASSTTRTAGTGYEQYF,TGTGCCAGTAGTACCACCCGGACCGCGGGGACAGGGTACGAGCAGTACTTC
TRBV5-1,TRBJ1-1,15,.,few,CASSTAPGSNTEAFF,TGCGCCAGCAGCACGGCTCCAGGTTCGAACACTGAAGCTTTCTTT
TRBV7-8,TRBJ1-2,15,TRBD1,.,CASSARTGDLYGYTF,TGTGCCAGCAGCGCCCGGACAGGGGACCTCTATGGCTACACCTTC
TRBV6-1,TRBJ2-3,15,TRBD1,.,CASRFTGARSDTQYF,TGTGCCAGCAGATTCACAGGGGCCCGTTCTGATACGCAGTATTTT
TRBV30,TRBJ2-1,16,TRBD1,.,CAWSALGQGSYNEQFF,TGTGCCTGGAGTGCCCTGGGACAGGGGTCCTACAATGAGCAGTTCTTC
TRBV7-8,TRBJ1-5,17,TRBD1,.,CASSLLFGTGGNQPQHF,TGTGCCAGCAGCTTACTCTTCGGGACAGGGGGGAATCAGCCCCAGCATTTT
TRBV6-5,TRBJ2-1,13,.,.,CASRLSAYNEQFF,TGTGCCAGCCGACTCTCGGCCTACAATGAGCAGTTCTTC
TRBV27,TRBJ1-3,15,.,.,CASKPTAVSGNTIYF,TGTGCCAGCAAACCTACTGCGGTCTCTGGAAACACCATATATTTT
TRBV12-5,TRBJ1-4,14,TRBD1,few,CASGPGTGGEKLFF,TGTGCTAGTGGTCCCGGGACAGGTGGTGAAAAACTGTTTTTT
TRBV9,TRBJ1-1,13,TRBD1,.,CASRSGGGTEAFF,TGTGCCAGCAGATCAGGGGGAGGCACTGAAGCTTTCTTT
TRBV5-1,TRBJ2-7,16,TRBD1,.,CASSLGPGGVIDEQYF,TGCGCCAGCAGCTTGGGTCCAGGGGGCGTCATCGACGAGCAGTACTTC
TRBV9,TRBJ1-4,17,.,.,CASSVDSFGRINEKLFF,TGTGCCAGCAGCGTAGATTCTTTCGGCAGGATTAATGAAAAGCTGTTTTTT
TRBV21-1,TRBJ2-2,15,.,few,CASSKDPTDTGELFF,TGTGCCAGCAGCAAAGACCCCACGGACACCGGGGAGCTGTTTTTT
TRBV4-2,TRBJ1-6,13,.,.,CASSQTGYSPLHF,TGTGCCAGCAGCCAAACAGGGTACTCACCCCTCCACTTT
TRBV7-9,TRBJ2-3,16,TRBD2,.,CASSLVSGGATDTQYF,TGTGCCAGCAGCTTAGTAAGCGGGGGGGCAACAGATACGCAGTATTTT
TRBV5-8,TRBJ2-3,15,.,.,CASRLVERLTDTQYF,TGTGCCAGCAGGCTAGTTGAGCGCCTCACAGATACGCAGTATTTT
TRBV5-5,TRBJ2-3,14,.,.,CASTPRGITDTQYF,TGTGCCAGCACTCCCCGGGGGATCACAGATACGCAGTATTTT
TRBV12-5,TRBJ2-2,16,.,.,CASGLSTGQGPGELFF,TGTGCTAGTGGTTTGTCAACGGGCCAGGGGCCCGGGGAGCTGTTTTTT
TRBV7-2,TRBJ1-6,15,TRBD1,few,CASSIGTGNNSPLHF,TGTGCCAGCAGCATCGGGACAGGGAACAATTCACCCCTCCACTTT
TRBV5-6,TRBJ2-1,14,.,once,CASRRRETYNEQFF,TGTGCCAGCAGAAGGAGGGAGACCTACAATGAGCAGTTCTTC
TRBV30,TRBJ1-4,14,TRBD1,few,CAWSGGQKNEKLFF,TGTGCCTGGAGTGGGGGACAGAAGAATGAAAAACTGTTTTTT
TRBV6-1,TRBJ1-6,15,.,.,CASSERWAQDSPLHF,TGTGCCAGCAGTGAACGGTGGGCGCAGGATTCACCCCTCCACTTT
TRBV15,TRBJ2-2,17,TRBD1,.,CATSLTATGGRPGELFF,TGTGCCACCAGCTTGACCGCTACAGGGGGCCGGCCCGGGGAGCTGTTTTTT
TRBV6-5,TRBJ1-2,14,.,.,CASSAGHLNYGYTF,TGTGCCAGCAGTGCCGGACACTTAAACTATGGCTACACCTTC
TRBV29-1,TRBJ2-2,13,.,.,CSVSTSNTGELFF,TGCAGCGTTTCGACATCGAACACCGGGGAGCTGTTTTTT
TRBV10-3,TRBJ2-3,15,.,.,CAISETGSRTDTQYF,TGTGCCATCAGTGAGACAGGTAGTCGCACAGATACGCAGTATTTT
TRBV5-5,TRBJ2-3,17,TRBD2,.,CASSQTSGGRGTDTQYF,TGTGCCAGCAGCCAAACTAGCGGGGGGCGTGGTACAGATACGCAGTATTTT
TRBV19,TRBJ2-5,12,.,.,CASSTIRGTQYF,TGTGCCAGTAGTACTATAAGGGGGACCCAGTACTTC
TRBV9,TRBJ2-1,17,TRBD1,.,CASSVADRGMGGNEQFF,TGTGCCAGCAGCGTAGCCGACAGGGGGATGGGGGGGAATGAGCAGTTCTTC
TRBV19,TRBJ2-7,16,TRBD2,.,CASSTLLWAGGYEQYF,TGTGCCAGTAGTACCCTGCTTTGGGCGGGGGGTTACGAGCAGTACTTC
TRBV25-1,TRBJ1-3,17,TRBD1,once,CASSLRGTGDSGNTIYF,TGTGCCAGCAGTCTTAGAGGGACAGGGGACTCTGGAAACACCATATATTTT
TRBV5-1,TRBJ2-3,14,TRBD2,.,CASSPHSGGDTQYF,TGCGCCAGCAGCCCCCATAGCGGGGGAGATACGCAGTATTTT
TRBV6-5,TRBJ1-2,14,.,.,CASSPHPGSSGYTF,TGTGCCAGCAGCCCCCACCCGGGGAGCAGTGGCTACACCTTC
TRBV5-4,TRBJ2-3,14,TRBD2,.,CASSRLAGGGAQYF,TGTGCCAGCAGCCGACTAGCGGGGGGCGGGGCGCAGTATTTT
TRBV4-2,TRBJ1-1,14,.,.,CASSPRYRGTEAFF,TGTGCCAGCAGCCCCCGCTACCGAGGGACTGAAGCTTTCTTT
TRBV10-1,TRBJ2-4,14,.,.,CASSEGGTKNIQYF,TGCGCCAGCAGTGAGGGAGGAACCAAAAACATTCAGTACTTC